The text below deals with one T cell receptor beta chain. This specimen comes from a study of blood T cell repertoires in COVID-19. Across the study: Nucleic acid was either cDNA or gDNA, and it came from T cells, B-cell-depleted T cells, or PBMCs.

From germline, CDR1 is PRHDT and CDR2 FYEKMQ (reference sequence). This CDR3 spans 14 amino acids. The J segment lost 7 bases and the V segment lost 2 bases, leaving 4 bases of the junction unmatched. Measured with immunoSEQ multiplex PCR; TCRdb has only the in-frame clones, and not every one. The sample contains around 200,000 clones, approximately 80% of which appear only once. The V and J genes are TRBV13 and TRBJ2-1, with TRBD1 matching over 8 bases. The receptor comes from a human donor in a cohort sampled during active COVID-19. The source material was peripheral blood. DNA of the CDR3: TGTGCCAGCAGCTTACAGGGGGCGCGAAATGAGCAGTTCTTC. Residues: CASSLQGARNEQFF.